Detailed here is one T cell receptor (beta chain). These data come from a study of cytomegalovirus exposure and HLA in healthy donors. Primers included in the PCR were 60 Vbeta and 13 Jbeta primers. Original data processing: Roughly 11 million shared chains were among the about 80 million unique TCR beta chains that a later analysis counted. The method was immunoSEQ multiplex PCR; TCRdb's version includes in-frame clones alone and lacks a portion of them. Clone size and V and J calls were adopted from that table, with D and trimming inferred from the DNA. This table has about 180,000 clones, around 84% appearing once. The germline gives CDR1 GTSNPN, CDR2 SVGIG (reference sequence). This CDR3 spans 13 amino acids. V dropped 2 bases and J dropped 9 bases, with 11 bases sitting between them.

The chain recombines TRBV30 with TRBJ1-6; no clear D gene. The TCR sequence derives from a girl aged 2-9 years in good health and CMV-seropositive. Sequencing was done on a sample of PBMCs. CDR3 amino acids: CAWSRRVSSPLHF. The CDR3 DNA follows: TGTGCCTGGAGTAGGAGAGTAAGTTCACCCCTCCACTTT.